What follows are 12 T cell receptor beta chains derived from one specimen sequenced in a study of type 1 regulatory T cells. TCRdb recomputed calls from the reads with MiXCR, one row per CDR3 protein. The sample includes around 69,000 distinct CDR3 sequences, 50% to 70% seen only once; the top ten take 7% to 9.5%. Antigens of these TCRs are unknown. The sample was cultured T cells, either the whole culture or a sorted T cell fraction (not recorded which). Subset noted: Tr1-enriched cell product generated in vitro against host alloantigens. These receptors were collected from a human donor in good health.

This clonotype was found a few times. V is TRBV7-8 and J is TRBJ1-3; possible D gene TRBD1, 5 bases. Germline-derived CDR1 and CDR2 are SGHVS and FQNEAQ. CDR3 length: 14 amino acids. Trimming took 1 base from V and 3 from J, leaving 7 bases between them. This CDR3 reads CASSLGGDGNTIYF. CDR3 DNA sequence: TGTGCCAGCAGCTTAGGAGGGGATGGAAACACCATATATTTT.

The CDR3 nucleotides read TGTGCCAGCTCGGGACGGAGCTTTAATTCACCCCTCCACTTT. Its translation: CASSGRSFNSPLHF. The chain recombines TRBV6-1 with TRBJ1-6, with D possibly being TRBD1 (5 bases). Germline V gene sequence: CDR1 MNHNS, CDR2 SASEGT. This CDR3 has 14 amino acids. Trimming took 8 bases from V and 6 from J, leaving 14 bases between them.

The V gene is TRBV5-1, the J gene TRBJ2-7; the D gene is possibly TRBD1 (6 bases). The CDR3 length is 14 residues. The germline V and J ends were trimmed by 4 bases and 2 bases, with 13 bases remaining between them. Germline V gene sequence: CDR1 SGHRS, CDR2 YFSETQ. This CDR3 reads CASSPDSVAYEQYF. The CDR3 nucleotides are TGCGCCAGCAGCCCGGACAGCGTAGCCTACGAGCAGTACTTC.

This rearrangement joins TRBV7-2 to TRBJ2-1; possibly TRBD2 for D (5 bases). Germline V CDR1 and CDR2: SGHTA, FQGNSA. Trimming left V 1 base short and J 0 bases short, with 10 bases between. CDR3 length: 16 amino acids. The CDR3 DNA sequence: TGTGCCAGCAGCTTAGGATACGGGGACTCCTACAATGAGCAGTTCTTC. It encodes CASSLGYGDSYNEQFF.

This sequence joins TRBV6-1 and TRBJ2-7, with 9 bases that match TRBD1. CDR3 length equals 15 residues. Germline values: CDR1 MNHNS, CDR2 SASEGT. V gave up 9 bases and J gave up 4 bases; unmatched junction bases: 13. The chain's CDR3 is CASRISDRGAYEQYF. CDR3 coding DNA: TGTGCCAGTCGCATATCCGACAGGGGGGCTTACGAGCAGTACTTC.

The chain couples TRBV6-1 to TRBJ2-1; possible D gene TRBD2, 6 bases. Germline V gives CDR1 MNHNS, CDR2 SASEGT. V was trimmed by 8 bases and J by 0 bases, leaving 17 bases between them. The CDR3 covers 16 residues. CDR3 nucleotide sequence: TGTGCCAGCGGGGGTGGATGGGGGGTCTCCTACAATGAGCAGTTCTTC. This encodes CASGGGWGVSYNEQFF.

This clonotype was detected only a few times. The V call is TRBV6-6, the J call TRBJ1-3; TRBD1 is a possible D gene (6 bases). The V gene's germline CDR1 is MNHNY and CDR2 SVGAGI (reference sequence). The CDR3 totals 15 residues. Trimming shortened V by 6 bases and J by 2 bases, and 14 bases separated the two germline ends. Here the CDR3 DNA reads TGTGCCAGCAGCAAGACAGGATTAACTGGAAACACCATATATTTT. This gives the protein CASSKTGLTGNTIYF.

This clonotype is labeled as medium-sized. The chain employs TRBV5-6 and TRBJ2-7; weak D call: TRBD1 (6 bases). Trimming cost V 2 bases and J 1 base, with 10 bases left between them. The CDR3 sequence is 14 residues long. CDR1 and CDR2 from the germline V gene are SGHDT and YYEEEE. The CDR3 loop reads CASSFGQWSYEQYF. CDR3 nucleotides: TGTGCCAGCAGCTTCGGACAGTGGTCCTACGAGCAGTACTTC.

The gene calls are TRBV7-2 and TRBJ2-5; 9 nucleotides align to TRBD1. CDR3 length: 15 residues. J gave up 5 bases and V 5 bases, and 9 bases lay outside the gene matches. Germline V gene sequence: CDR1 SGHTA, CDR2 FQGNSA. This chain's CDR3 is CASSPTTGGWETQYF. CDR3 in DNA: TGTGCCAGCAGCCCTACCACAGGGGGCTGGGAGACCCAGTACTTC.

J is TRBJ2-2 and V is TRBV6-5; D not certain. This CDR3 comprises 12 residues. V was shortened by 0 bases and J by 5 bases, with 1 base between the two germline ends. Per the germline V gene, CDR1 is MNHEY and CDR2 is SVGAGI. The CDR3 spells CASSYSTGELFF. CDR3 bases: TGTGCCAGCAGTTACTCTACCGGGGAGCTGTTTTTT.

The chain uses TRBV6-2 or TRBV6-3 and TRBJ2-2; TRBD1 aligns across 8 bases. Germline CDR1 reads MNHEY; CDR2 reads SVGEGT. V lost 8 bases and J lost 0; bases outside the gene matches: 11. The CDR3 has 17 amino acids. CDR3 coding DNA: TGTGCCAGCGTCGGGCGGGACAGGTGGGCGAACACCGGGGAGCTGTTTTTT. Translation gives CASVGRDRWANTGELFF.

This chain links TRBV30 with TRBJ1-1; D is ambiguous. Deletions cut 8 bases from V and 1 base from J, with 14 bases between. Germline lookup yields CDR1 GTSNPN and CDR2 SVGIG (reference sequence). This CDR3 has 13 amino acids. The CDR3 region is CAGTGNPNTEAFF. DNA for the CDR3: TGTGCCGGAACGGGCAACCCGAACACTGAAGCTTTCTTT.